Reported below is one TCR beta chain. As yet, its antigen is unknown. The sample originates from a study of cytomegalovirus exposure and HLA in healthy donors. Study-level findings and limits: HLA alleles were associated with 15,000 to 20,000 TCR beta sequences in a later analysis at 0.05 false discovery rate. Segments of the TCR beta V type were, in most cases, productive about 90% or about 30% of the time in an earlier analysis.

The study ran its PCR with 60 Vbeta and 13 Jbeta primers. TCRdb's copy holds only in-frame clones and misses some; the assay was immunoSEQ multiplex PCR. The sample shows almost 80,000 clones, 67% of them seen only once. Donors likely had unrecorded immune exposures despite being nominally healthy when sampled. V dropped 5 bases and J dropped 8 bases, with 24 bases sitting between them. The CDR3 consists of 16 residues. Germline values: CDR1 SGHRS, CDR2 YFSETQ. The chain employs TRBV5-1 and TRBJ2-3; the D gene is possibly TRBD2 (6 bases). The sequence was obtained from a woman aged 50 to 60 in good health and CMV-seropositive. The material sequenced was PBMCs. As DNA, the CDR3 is TGCGCCAGCAGAAACTCACAGCAGGGTGGAGGGTTTACGCAGTATTTT. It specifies CASRNSQQGGGFTQYF. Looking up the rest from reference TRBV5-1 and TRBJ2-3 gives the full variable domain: KAGVTQTPRYLIKTRGQQVTLSCSPISGHRSVSWYQQTPGQGLQFLFEYFSETQRNKGNFPGRFSGRQFSNSRSEMNVSTLELGDSALYLCASRNSQQGGGFTQYFGPGTRLTVL.